The sequence of this T cell receptor (beta chain) was determined in a study of T cell changes during pregnancy in multiple sclerosis. Sequenced by immunoSEQ multiplex PCR; TCRdb stores in-frame clones only, minus some. The sample holds 70,000 to 95,000 clones, roughly 90% seen once. V was trimmed by 5 bases and J by 0 bases, leaving 17 bases between them. The CDR3 extends over 17 amino acids. Germline CDR1 SEHNR, CDR2 FQNEAQ (reference sequence). Source: peripheral blood, taken before pregnancy. The chain joins TRBV7-9 to TRBJ1-3, with D tentatively TRBD1 (5 bases). This clonotype originated in a female donor with multiple sclerosis, enrolled in a pregnancy study. The CDR3 protein is CASSPVGGPVSGNTIYF. The DNA of the CDR3 is TGTGCCAGCAGCCCCGTCGGGGGACCTGTCTCTGGAAACACCATATATTTT.